This paragraph covers one TCR beta chain sequence. It has no known antigen specificity. Nothing much larger sits one base from this clone, and base qualities are not available. These data come from a study of blood T cell repertoires in COVID-19 (dated by TCRdb to the early 2020s). At the level of the whole study: Samples covering the acute and convalescent phases of COVID-19 were provided by collaborators in the United States, Italy and Spain. The material from the prospective study consisted of cDNA or gDNA derived from T cells, B-cell-depleted T cells, or PBMCs. Nearly every sample came with metadata listing a de-identified subject ID, COVID-19 status, age in years and sex. Where available, HLA class I and class II types were obtained from metadata supplied by the sample provider rather than from assay-based typing. The repertoires were released in a freely available public database intended as a resource for research on the immune response to SARS-CoV-2. Subjects who had been exposed to COVID-19, were actively infected with it, or had recovered from it provided the deeply sampled blood TCRbeta repertoires that made up the dataset. The samples were drawn from the first 160 participants of the ongoing ImmuneRACE study and from some 1,300 subjects provided by 6 global collaborators. Here is what the overall study found, with its caveats: Clinical and demographic metadata were provided uncurated, with the amount varying by source and participant.

The collaborating institutions used their own protocols to collect whole blood in K2EDTA tubes. For TCRbeta analysis, collaborator samples were shipped as frozen whole blood, as isolated PBMCs, or as DNA extracted from either sample type. The germline V gene supplies CDR1 MNHEY and CDR2 SVGEGT. The trim is 6 bases for V and 4 bases for J, with a gap of 15 bases between the germline ends. The CDR3 numbers 14 residues from cysteine through phenylalanine. Just CDR3 DNA is preserved here, 42 bases in frame from base 1. TCRbeta CDR3 regions were amplified from genomic DNA by means of the immunoSEQ Assay, a bias-controlled multiplex PCR. From the authors' description of their analysis: The number of nucleated cells in each sample was estimated from the amplification of reference gene primers within the assay. To quantify the absolute abundance of each unique TCRbeta CDR3 rearrangement, sequence reads were collapsed and filtered. For each sample, productive Simpson clonality was calculated as the square root of Simpson's diversity index across productive rearrangements. Imported from immuneACCESS, the table was reduced by TCRdb to in-frame sequences with V and J called. These copies leave out some clones; in studies compared against another copy, an unresolved V gene accounts for under half, and the cause of the remainder is not known. V, J and clone size were drawn from that table, and D and trimming were deduced from the DNA. This sample has about 210,000 clones in its table, and more than 75% of those were observed once. Jointly, the top ten make up less than 5.5% of the sample.

The chain employs TRBV6-2 or TRBV6-3 and TRBJ1-2, with the D gene not clear enough to name. Specimen: peripheral blood. This TCR derives from a woman of 80 years or more with acute or convalescent COVID-19. The nucleotides read TGTGCCAGCAGCCCCCCCGGGTTGGCCTATGGCTACACCTTC. This sequence encodes CASSPPGLAYGYTF.